Each of the 19 T cell receptor beta chains below was sequenced from the same sample in a study of blood T cell repertoires in COVID-19. Data came from immunoSEQ multiplex PCR; TCRdb stores just in-frame clones and leaves some out. The sample has 250,000 to 350,000 clones; more than 70% are singletons. Sequencing was carried out using peripheral blood. The receptors were sampled from a woman between 50 and 59 years old with acute or convalescent COVID-19.

The chain has TRBV11-2 and TRBJ1-3; D remains ambiguous. This CDR3 is 14 amino acids long. V dropped 5 bases and J dropped 3 bases, with 11 bases sitting between them. The germline V gene has CDR1 SGHAT and CDR2 FQNNGV. The CDR3: CASSEIQIGNTIYF. The CDR3 bases are TGTGCCAGCAGCGAGATACAGATTGGAAACACCATATATTTT.

V gene TRBV19 combines with J gene TRBJ2-5; D is possibly TRBD2 (5 bases). The CDR3 spans 16 residues. Germline CDR1 LNHDA, CDR2 SQIVND (reference sequence). V was trimmed by 2 bases and J by 3 bases, leaving 16 bases between them. As DNA, the CDR3 is TGTGCCAGTAGTATATTTGGGGTGGCGGGTGAAGAGACCCAGTACTTC. The encoded protein is CASSIFGVAGEETQYF.

The chain employs TRBV5-1 and TRBJ1-2, with D tentatively TRBD1 (5 bases). The CDR3 covers 14 residues. Germline V gives CDR1 SGHRS, CDR2 YFSETQ. V lost 1 base to trimming and J lost 4 bases, with 11 bases between them. In DNA, the CDR3 is TGCGCCAGCAGCTTGCCGGGGGACGGCTATGGCTACACCTTC. Protein: CASSLPGDGYGYTF. Based on the CDR3 plus reference TRBV5-1 and TRBJ1-2, the full variable domain is KAGVTQTPRYLIKTRGQQVTLSCSPISGHRSVSWYQQTPGQGLQFLFEYFSETQRNKGNFPGRFSGRQFSNSRSEMNVSTLELGDSALYLCASSLPGDGYGYTFGSGTRLTVV.

In this sample, this clone turned up once. The chain has TRBV18 and TRBJ2-1; 10 nucleotides match TRBD1. With 5 bases clipped from V and 8 bases from J, the junction kept 12 bases outside the gene matches. Germline CDR1 and CDR2: KGHSH and LQKENI. This CDR3 comprises 16 residues. The CDR3, as DNA: TGTGCCAGCTCAGGACAGGGGGGCGCGAAGGTCTATGAGCAGTTCTTC. This translates into CASSGQGGAKVYEQFF. Using reference TRBV18 and TRBJ2-1 for the parts outside the CDR3, the full variable domain is NAGVMQNPRHLVRRRGQEARLRCSPMKGHSHVYWYRQLPEEGLKFMVYLQKENIIDESGMPKERFSAEFPKEGPSILRIQQVVRGDSAAYFCASSGQGGAKVYEQFFGPGTRLTVL.

The chain recombines TRBV7-8 with TRBJ2-3; 7 positions match TRBD2. The V and J ends lost 6 bases and 6 bases, in that order; junction bases with no gene match: 9. Germline assignment: CDR1 SGHVS and CDR2 FQNEAQ. This CDR3 spans 14 amino acids. The CDR3: CASSWAGGTDTQYF. CDR3 sequence (DNA): TGTGCCAGCAGTTGGGCCGGGGGGACGGATACGCAGTATTTT.

The chain employs TRBV5-6 and TRBJ1-2; possibly TRBD1 for D (6 bases). V dropped 4 bases and J dropped 14 bases, with 15 bases sitting between them. Germline loops: CDR1 SGHDT, CDR2 YYEEEE. This CDR3 has 11 amino acids. The CDR3 loop reads CASSGSGAETF. In nucleotides, the CDR3 is TGTGCCAGCAGCGGGTCAGGGGCGGAAACCTTC.

The rearrangement joins TRBV10-3 to TRBJ2-1; TRBD1 agrees at 9 bases. This CDR3 is 12 amino acids long. Germline V gene data show CDR1 as ENHRY and CDR2 as SYGVKD. V shed 3 bases, J shed 16 bases, and the junction held 7 bases outside the gene matches. The CDR3 DNA sequence: TGTGCCATCAGTGATCGAGGGACAGGGCTATTCTTC. Translated, it gives CAISDRGTGLFF.

This sequence joins TRBV11-2 and TRBJ2-3; D is uncertain. CDR1 is SGHAT and CDR2 is FQNNGV in the germline V gene. The length of the CDR3 is 16 residues. Trimming stripped 5 bases from V and 0 bases from J, with 15 bases between. CDR3 protein: CASSHPTVSSTDTQYF. For the CDR3, the DNA is TGTGCCAGCAGCCACCCAACAGTCTCTAGCACAGATACGCAGTATTTT. The full variable domain, in which reference TRBV11-2 and TRBJ2-3 provide the parts outside the CDR3, is EAGVAQSPRYKIIEKRQSVAFWCNPISGHATLYWYQQILGQGPKLLIQFQNNGVVDDSQLPKDRFSAERLKGVDSTLKIQPAKLEDSAVYLCASSHPTVSSTDTQYFGPGTRLTVL.

This chain joins TRBV5-1 and TRBJ1-1, with TRBD1 identical over 7 bases. CDR1 and CDR2 from the germline V gene are SGHRS and YFSETQ. V lost 4 bases and J lost 6; bases outside the gene matches: 9. This CDR3 has 14 amino acids. CDR3 nucleotide sequence: TGCGCCAGCAGCATGACCCAGGGGGAAGCTGAAGCTTTCTTT. It encodes CASSMTQGEAEAFF.

The chain carries TRBV5-1 and TRBJ2-3; 8 bases agree with TRBD2. The trim removed 2 bases at V and 1 base at J, leaving 6 bases unmatched. This CDR3 comprises 16 residues. The germline V gene encodes CDR1 SGHRS and CDR2 YFSETQ. CDR3 bases: TGCGCCAGCAGCTTTAATGTGACTAGCGGCACAGATACGCAGTATTTT. It is translated as CASSFNVTSGTDTQYF.

This clone has only a few counts. The genes are TRBV11-2 and TRBJ1-1, with D unclear. V was cut by 5 bases and J by 2 bases, with 9 bases left in between. Germline loops: CDR1 SGHAT, CDR2 FQNNGV. This CDR3 region has 13 residues. The CDR3 loop is CASSANRNTEAFF. DNA of the CDR3: TGTGCCAGCAGCGCGAACAGAAACACTGAAGCTTTCTTT.

V gene TRBV3-1 (or the pseudogene TRBV3-2) combines with J gene TRBJ2-2, with TRBD2 matching 9 bases. The germline CDR1 and CDR2 sequences are LGHDT and YNNKEL (reference sequence). This CDR3 comprises 16 residues. With V trimmed by 2 bases and J by 4 bases, 5 bases remained unmatched. CDR3 amino acids: CASSQPSGKGTGELFF. The DNA of the CDR3 is TGTGCCAGCAGCCAACCTAGCGGGAAGGGCACCGGGGAGCTGTTTTTT.

The V gene is TRBV5-4, the J gene TRBJ2-7; TRBD2 agrees at 7 bases. V lost 4 bases and J lost 4; bases outside the gene matches: 5. The germline CDR1 and CDR2 sequences are SGHNT and YYREEE (reference sequence). This CDR3 has 13 amino acids. The CDR3 protein is CASSPGLEYEQYF. DNA of the CDR3: TGTGCCAGCAGCCCAGGACTAGAATACGAGCAGTACTTC. The full variable domain, rest sourced from reference TRBV5-4 and TRBJ2-7, is ETGVTQSPTHLIKTRGQQVTLRCSSQSGHNTVSWYQQALGQGPQFIFQYYREEENGRGNFPPRFSGLQFPNYSSELNVNALELDDSALYLCASSPGLEYEQYFGPGTRLTVT.

The V gene is TRBV6-1, the J gene TRBJ2-7; D possibly corresponds to TRBD1 (5 bases). Trimming took off 1 base at V and 5 bases at J, with 9 bases between the two ends. CDR1 MNHNS and CDR2 SASEGT come from the germline V gene. This CDR3 has 13 residues. The CDR3: CASSEGDRNEQYV. Written as DNA, the CDR3 is TGTGCCAGCAGTGAAGGAGACAGAAACGAGCAGTACGTC.

This clone was detected only a few times. V usage is TRBV29-1 and J usage is TRBJ1-2; D might be TRBD1 (5 bases). CDR3 length: 13 residues. Germline-derived CDR1 and CDR2 are SQVTM and ANQGSEA. V was pared by 3 bases and J by 4 bases, with 12 bases between. The CDR3 nucleotides read TGCAGCGTTGAGTATCAGGGAGGCTATGGCTACACCTTC. It yields the protein CSVEYQGGYGYTF.

The CDR3 DNA is TGTGCCAGCAGCTTAGGGACAATGGGTATGCCCGGGGAGCTGTTTTTT. It is translated as CASSLGTMGMPGELFF. The chain employs TRBV7-2 and TRBJ2-2; perhaps TRBD1 as D (5 bases). The CDR3 length is 16 residues. V was trimmed by 1 base and J by 6 bases, leaving 15 bases between them. The germline gives CDR1 SGHTA, CDR2 FQGNSA. The whole variable domain, filled in from reference TRBV7-2 and TRBJ2-2, reads GAGVSQSPSNKVTEKGKDVELRCDPISGHTALYWYRQSLGQGLEFLIYFQGNSAPDKSGLPSDRFSAERTGGSVSTLTIQRTQQEDSAVYLCASSLGTMGMPGELFFGEGSRLTVL.

This clone was counted between two and nine times. This rearrangement joins TRBV29-1 to TRBJ2-2; D is possibly TRBD2 (5 bases). V was trimmed by 1 base and J by 0 bases, leaving 12 bases between them. The CDR3 runs 16 residues. Germline lookup yields CDR1 SQVTM and CDR2 ANQGSEA. The CDR3 loop reads CSVEGRKNANTGELFF. In DNA form, the CDR3 reads TGCAGCGTTGAAGGGAGGAAGAACGCGAACACCGGGGAGCTGTTTTTT.

The chain uses TRBV24-1 and TRBJ2-3; 9 nucleotides line up with TRBD1. Germline V CDR1 and CDR2: KGHDR, SFDVKD. The CDR3 length is 15 residues. With 0 bases clipped from V and 6 bases from J, the junction kept 3 bases outside the gene matches. The CDR3 sequence is CATSDLDRGYDTQYF. The CDR3 DNA follows: TGTGCCACCAGTGATTTGGACAGGGGGTATGATACGCAGTATTTT.

V is TRBV5-1 and J is TRBJ2-1, with 8 bases that match TRBD2. Trimming removed 2 bases from V and 8 bases from J; junction bases left unmatched: 6. Looked up from germline, CDR1 is SGHRS and CDR2 is YFSETQ. This CDR3 has 14 amino acids. The CDR3 bases are TGCGCCAGCAGCTTAGGGACTAGTCACCATGAGCAGTTCTTC. Protein: CASSLGTSHHEQFF.